A selection of T cell receptor beta chains follows, all from one sample in a study of shared clonotypes between healthy human individuals. Here immunoSEQ multiplex PCR was the method, and the copy in TCRdb shows in-frame clones only, minus some. The sample carries roughly 500,000 clones, roughly 95% recorded once. Sequenced input: naive CD4+ T cells sorted from blood. The origin of the receptors is a woman aged 30 to 39 in good health. Both conserved end residues are part of each CDR3. The D gene is left open where the match is weak. Size is omitted from some rows. Given values are once, few, many or a class for expanded clones.

D	V	size	J	DNA	CDR3
TRBD2	TRBV10-1	-	TRBJ2-1	TGCGCCAGCAGTGAGGGGACGGCACTAGCGGGAGGCCCCTTCAATGAGCAGTTCTTC	CASSEGTALAGGPFNEQFF
TRBD1	TRBV6-1	-	TRBJ2-7	TGTGCTCTTAGGGACAGGGTGTCGTACGAGCAGTACTTC	CALRDRVSYEQYF
-	TRBV19	-	TRBJ2-1	TGTGCCAGTAGTATCCTCTCGAAGGGTGGCTACAATGAGCAGTTCTTC	CASSILSKGGYNEQFF
-	TRBV2	-	TRBJ2-3	TGTGCCAGCACCTTAGGCCTGAGCACAGATACGCAGTATTTT	CASTLGLSTDTQYF
-	TRBV30	few	TRBJ1-1	TGTGCCTGGAGTGGGACAGTTAACACTGAAGCTTTCTTT	CAWSGTVNTEAFF
-	TRBV29-1	-	TRBJ2-7	TGCAGCGTTGCTGGACAGCAAAACTCCTACGAGCAGTACTTC	CSVAGQQNSYEQYF
TRBD1	TRBV7-3	-	TRBJ2-2	TGTGCCAGCAGCCCCGGGACAGGGGGCGCCGGGGAGCTGTTTTTT	CASSPGTGGAGELFF
-	TRBV4-1	-	TRBJ2-6	TGCGCCAGCAGCCAAGACGATGGGCCCGGGGCTCAGGGCTCTGGGGCCAACGTCCTGACTTTC	CASSQDDGPGAQGSGANVLTF
TRBD2	TRBV19	-	TRBJ2-1	TGTGCCAGTAGTAGGCTAGCGGGAGGATACAATGAGCAGTTCTTC	CASSRLAGGYNEQFF
-	TRBV6-6	-	TRBJ2-7	TGTGCCAGCAGTCCCAGGTGGGAGAACAACGAGCAGTACTTC	CASSPRWENNEQYF
TRBD1	TRBV7-3	-	TRBJ2-2	TGTGCCAGCAGCTTAAACCCGACAGGGGCGGCCGGGGAGCTGTTTTTT	CASSLNPTGAAGELFF
-	TRBV5-6	-	TRBJ2-4	TGTGCCAGCAGTTCCTTCGGGGTTTCGGACATTCAGTACTTC	CASSSFGVSDIQYF
TRBD1	TRBV30	-	TRBJ2-7	TGTGCCTGGAGTGTACAGATCGGGACAGGGGGGATAAGCGAGCAGTACTTC	CAWSVQIGTGGISEQYF
TRBD1	TRBV7-9	-	TRBJ1-4	TGTGCCAGCAGCTTAGGACAGGGGAACGAAAAACTGTTTTTT	CASSLGQGNEKLFF
-	TRBV7-9	-	TRBJ2-7	TGTGCCAGCAGCCTGAGTCCCTACGAGCAGTACTTC	CASSLSPYEQYF
-	TRBV5-6	-	TRBJ2-3	TGTGCCAGCACCAAAGTACCACGCCGAACAGATACGCAGTATTTT	CASTKVPRRTDTQYF
-	TRBV30	-	TRBJ1-2	TGTGCCTGGAACTATTGGCAGTTACGTGGCTACACCTTC	CAWNYWQLRGYTF
-	TRBV5-1	-	TRBJ1-3	TGCGCCAGCAGCTTGGGGGTCTCTGGAAACACCATATATTTT	CASSLGVSGNTIYF
-	TRBV6-5	-	TRBJ1-1	TGTGCCAGCAGTCCGCCGGGGGTCGCTGAAGCTTTCTTT	CASSPPGVAEAFF
TRBD1	TRBV7-8	-	TRBJ2-7	TGTGCCAGCAGAGAGCGGGCAGGGGGCAACTACGAGCAGTACTTC	CASRERAGGNYEQYF
-	TRBV4-1	-	TRBJ2-7	TGCGCCAGCAGCCAAGATGCTGAACGCTACGAGCAGTACTTC	CASSQDAERYEQYF
-	TRBV25-1	-	TRBJ2-1	TGTGCCAGCAGTGAGATTGCTAGCGTAAGCAATGAGCAGTTCTTC	CASSEIASVSNEQFF
-	TRBV6-4	-	TRBJ2-2	TGTGCCAGCAGTGACTCGTCCGCAGGGAACGGGGAGCTGTTTTTT	CASSDSSAGNGELFF
-	TRBV28	once	TRBJ1-5	TGTGCCAGCAGTTTCCCGGACAGCAATCAGCCCCAGCATTTT	CASSFPDSNQPQHF
TRBD2	TRBV9	-	TRBJ2-3	TGTGCCAGCAGTCTGGGACTAGCGGAGTGGGATACGCAGTATTTT	CASSLGLAEWDTQYF
-	TRBV7-6	-	TRBJ2-3	TGTGCCAGCAGCCCTGATAATTACGGACGCACAGATACGCAGTATTTT	CASSPDNYGRTDTQYF
-	TRBV28	-	TRBJ1-5	TGTGCCAGCAGTTCGGGAGGGTATCAGCCCCAGCATTTT	CASSSGGYQPQHF
-	TRBV28	-	TRBJ1-1	TGTGCCAGCAGTTTTTACAGCCCCAAAGGCACTGAAGCTTTCTTT	CASSFYSPKGTEAFF
TRBD2	TRBV19	-	TRBJ2-1	TGTGCCAGTACGGGGACTAGCGACAACAATGAGCAGTTCTTC	CASTGTSDNNEQFF
-	TRBV5-1	-	TRBJ1-2	TGCGCCAGCAGCTTGGAGGTCTCCCCGGGATCAGGTTACACCTTC	CASSLEVSPGSGYTF
-	TRBV6-1	-	TRBJ2-1	TGTGCCACCGGGCCAAGGTTCAATGAGCAGTTCTTC	CATGPRFNEQFF
-	TRBV11-3	once	TRBJ1-1	TGTGCCAGCAGCTTCCGCGGGTCCACTGAAGCTTTCTTT	CASSFRGSTEAFF
-	TRBV28	once	TRBJ2-4	TGTGCCAGCAGTTTATCGAAAACAAACATTCAGTACTTC	CASSLSKTNIQYF
-	TRBV18	-	TRBJ1-2	TGTGCCAGCTCACCACTGGACTCGAACCGTAACTATGGCTACACCTTC	CASSPLDSNRNYGYTF
-	TRBV29-1	-	TRBJ1-2	TGCAGCGTTGCGGTAGGGGGCTATGGCTACACCTTC	CSVAVGGYGYTF
-	TRBV11-2	-	TRBJ2-2	TGTGCCAGCAGCTTGACTCTTCCTTCGAACACCGGGGAGCTGTTTTTT	CASSLTLPSNTGELFF
-	TRBV9	few	TRBJ1-1	TGTGCCAGCAGCATTCAGGGAGGCACTGAAGCTTTCTTT	CASSIQGGTEAFF
-	TRBV29-1	-	TRBJ2-1	TGCAGCGTTGCCAGGAACAATGAGCAGTTCTTC	CSVARNNEQFF
TRBD1	TRBV9	-	TRBJ1-5	TGTGCCAGCATCGGTAATGGACAGGGGTGGAGTAGGCAGCCCCAGCATTTT	CASIGNGQGWSRQPQHF
-	TRBV6-4	-	TRBJ1-3	TGTGCCAGCAGTGATGGGCCTGGAAACACCATATATTTT	CASSDGPGNTIYF
-	TRBV28	-	TRBJ1-1	TGTGCCAGCAGCCTTGGACAGCTGACTGAAGCTTTCTTT	CASSLGQLTEAFF
TRBD1	TRBV2	-	TRBJ2-2	TGTGCCAGCAGTGGGGACAGGGTGTACGCCGGGGAGCTGTTTTTT	CASSGDRVYAGELFF
-	TRBV15	-	TRBJ2-4	TGTGCCACCAGCAGAGATTTTGGCAGGGGAAACATTCAGTACTTC	CATSRDFGRGNIQYF
-	TRBV18	-	TRBJ2-2	TGTGCCAGCTCACCACCACCCAGGTTAGGCACCGGGGAGCTGTTTTTT	CASSPPPRLGTGELFF
TRBD1	TRBV29-1	-	TRBJ1-2	TGCAGCGTTGTAGGGACAGGGATATATGGCTACACCTTC	CSVVGTGIYGYTF
-	TRBV5-6	-	TRBJ2-1	TGTGCCAGCAGCTACTATACGGCCCCTACCTGGGCAAATGAGCAGTTCTTC	CASSYYTAPTWANEQFF
-	TRBV27	-	TRBJ2-7	TGTGCCAGCAGTAGGCCGACGGACTACGAGCAGTACTTC	CASSRPTDYEQYF
-	TRBV5-1	-	TRBJ2-5	TGCGCCAGCAGCCCGGAGGCGGGCCAAGAGACCCAGTACTTC	CASSPEAGQETQYF
-	TRBV7-9	-	TRBJ2-1	TGTGCCAGCAGCGCACAGGGCTACTACAATGAGCAGTTCTTC	CASSAQGYYNEQFF
-	TRBV18	-	TRBJ2-3	TGTGCCAGCTCACCACCGGGTGCGCCAGATACGCAGTATTTT	CASSPPGAPDTQYF